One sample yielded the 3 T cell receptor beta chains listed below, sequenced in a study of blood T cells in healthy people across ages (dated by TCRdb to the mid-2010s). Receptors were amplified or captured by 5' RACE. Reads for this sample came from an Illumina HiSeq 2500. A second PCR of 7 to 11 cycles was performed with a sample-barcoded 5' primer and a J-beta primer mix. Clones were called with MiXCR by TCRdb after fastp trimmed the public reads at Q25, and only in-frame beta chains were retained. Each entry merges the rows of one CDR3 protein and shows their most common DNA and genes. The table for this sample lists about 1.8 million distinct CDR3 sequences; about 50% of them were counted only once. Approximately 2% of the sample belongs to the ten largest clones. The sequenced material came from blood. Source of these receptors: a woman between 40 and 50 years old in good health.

The DNA for the CDR3 is TGTGCCAGCAGTTACTCCGGGGGTCGGAACGAGCAGTACTTC. It encodes CASSYSGGRNEQYF. The chain joins TRBV6-5 to TRBJ2-7; D possibly corresponds to TRBD2 (6 bases). CDR1 and CDR2 from the germline V gene are MNHEY and SVGAGI. This CDR3 contains 14 residues. V was trimmed by 0 bases and J by 5 bases, leaving 11 bases between them.

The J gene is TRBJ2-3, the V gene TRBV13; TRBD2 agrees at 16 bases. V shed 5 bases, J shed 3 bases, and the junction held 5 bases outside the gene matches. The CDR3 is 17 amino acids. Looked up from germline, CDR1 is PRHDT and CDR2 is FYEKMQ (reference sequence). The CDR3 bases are TGTGCCAGCAGCCTGGGACTAGCGGGGGGGCAAACAGATACGCAGTATTTT. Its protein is CASSLGLAGGQTDTQYF.

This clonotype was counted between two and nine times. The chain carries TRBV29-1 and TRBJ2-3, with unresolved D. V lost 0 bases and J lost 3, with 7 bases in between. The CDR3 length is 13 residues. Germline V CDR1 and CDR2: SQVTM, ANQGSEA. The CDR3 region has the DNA TGCAGCGTTGAAGATGAAGTGACAGATACGCAGTATTTT. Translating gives CSVEDEVTDTQYF.